These T cell receptor beta chains were read from a single sample in a study of cytomegalovirus exposure and HLA in healthy donors. Repertoires were generated with immunoSEQ multiplex PCR, while TCRdb's copy carries only in-frame clones and drops some. This sample has 110,000 to 150,000 clones, with around 85% found just once. Sequenced material: PBMCs. Receptors originate from a man aged 35 to 55 in good health and CMV-seropositive. Each CDR3 is given without its conserved first and last residue.

J gene: TRBJ2-7
V gene: TRBV6-1
CDR3 protein: ASSGSGRLYEQY

J gene: TRBJ2-3
V gene: TRBV9
CDR3 protein: ASSPGQFSTDTQY

J gene: TRBJ2-5
V gene: TRBV11-1
CDR3 protein: ASSLSLQQETQY

J gene: TRBJ2-6
V gene: TRBV27
CDR3 protein: ASSRVGGGSSGANVLT

J gene: TRBJ2-5
V gene: TRBV25-1
CDR3 protein: ASSDVGGAGETQY

J gene: TRBJ1-3
V gene: TRBV18
CDR3 protein: ASSPLLPLEGNTIY

J gene: TRBJ1-1
V gene: TRBV14
CDR3 protein: ASSRRGNTEAF

J gene: TRBJ1-1
V gene: TRBV19
CDR3 protein: ASSIAQGNTEAF

J gene: TRBJ1-1
V gene: TRBV18
CDR3 protein: ASGQGSDTEAF

J gene: TRBJ2-6
V gene: TRBV4-3
CDR3 protein: ASSQTGGSGANVLT

J gene: TRBJ2-3
V gene: TRBV9
CDR3 protein: ASSLTRFTDTQY

J gene: TRBJ1-2
V gene: TRBV5-1
CDR3 protein: ASSLDDRDYGYT

J gene: TRBJ2-2
V gene: TRBV2
CDR3 protein: ASSYSTGYTGELF

J gene: TRBJ1-5
V gene: TRBV6-1
CDR3 protein: ASSLQRAGGQPQH

J gene: TRBJ1-6
V gene: TRBV2
CDR3 protein: ASSEVPWTGDNSPLH

J gene: TRBJ1-3
V gene: TRBV4-3
CDR3 protein: ASSQEPVSGNTIY

J gene: TRBJ1-2
V gene: TRBV9
CDR3 protein: ASTGASYGYT

J gene: TRBJ2-3
V gene: TRBV5-1
CDR3 protein: ASSLKLEENTDTQY

J gene: TRBJ2-1
V gene: TRBV19
CDR3 protein: ASSTWRAGHNEQF

J gene: TRBJ2-1
V gene: TRBV4-1
CDR3 protein: ASSQGQGAWNEQF

J gene: TRBJ1-1
V gene: TRBV27
CDR3 protein: ASRWDRLNTEAF

J gene: TRBJ1-2
V gene: TRBV29-1
CDR3 protein: SVIKPNQGRYGYT

J gene: TRBJ2-3
V gene: TRBV7-8
CDR3 protein: ASSLDRGDTQY

J gene: TRBJ2-5
V gene: TRBV6-5
CDR3 protein: ASSRSIQETQY

J gene: TRBJ1-2
V gene: TRBV14
CDR3 protein: ASSRNKGGGSYT

J gene: TRBJ2-7
V gene: TRBV30
CDR3 protein: AWSVGQGPSEQY

J gene: TRBJ2-7
V gene: TRBV19
CDR3 protein: ASSTKGLAGYEQY

J gene: TRBJ2-7
V gene: TRBV5-1
CDR3 protein: ASSLDGTSPYEQY

J gene: TRBJ1-5
V gene: TRBV2
CDR3 protein: ASRDRTNSNQPQH

J gene: TRBJ1-2
V gene: TRBV5-6
CDR3 protein: ASSLATLSYGYT

J gene: TRBJ2-5
V gene: TRBV4-2
CDR3 protein: ASSQDRLAGVGETQY

J gene: TRBJ2-5
V gene: TRBV18
CDR3 protein: ASSPSRLAGETQY

J gene: TRBJ2-1
V gene: TRBV29-1
CDR3 protein: SVDLGARNEQF

J gene: TRBJ1-6
V gene: TRBV15
CDR3 protein: ATSRADSPSSYNSPLH

J gene: TRBJ1-5
V gene: TRBV7-2
CDR3 protein: ASSFYRVSNQPQH

J gene: TRBJ1-6
V gene: TRBV21-1
CDR3 protein: ASSKVPGQNSPLH

J gene: TRBJ2-7
V gene: TRBV4-1
CDR3 protein: ASSQVSTSATYEQY

J gene: TRBJ2-1
V gene: TRBV27
CDR3 protein: ASTNGWRNEQF

J gene: TRBJ2-7
V gene: TRBV4-1
CDR3 protein: ASSQAGRGSYEQY

J gene: TRBJ2-3
V gene: TRBV7-2
CDR3 protein: ASSPSGGVDTQY

J gene: TRBJ1-1
V gene: TRBV4-1
CDR3 protein: ASSHLRGTSAAF

J gene: TRBJ1-3
V gene: TRBV19
CDR3 protein: ASQDSTSGNTIY

J gene: TRBJ2-7
V gene: TRBV2
CDR3 protein: ASSLDRGTYEQY

J gene: TRBJ1-2
V gene: TRBV7-9
CDR3 protein: SSSLYGQGPLVRYGYT

J gene: TRBJ2-2
V gene: TRBV5-1
CDR3 protein: ASSLSGQANTGELF

J gene: TRBJ2-7
V gene: TRBV9
CDR3 protein: ASSVDTSGIYEQY

J gene: TRBJ1-1
V gene: TRBV2
CDR3 protein: AALEGAAEAF

J gene: TRBJ2-7
V gene: TRBV18
CDR3 protein: ASSPQRSEQY

J gene: TRBJ1-4
V gene: TRBV10-3
CDR3 protein: AAAGTGDEKLF

J gene: TRBJ2-7
V gene: TRBV10-3
CDR3 protein: AISDQNSLYEQY

J gene: TRBJ1-1
V gene: TRBV5-6
CDR3 protein: ASSDDIQNTEAF

J gene: TRBJ1-2
V gene: TRBV10-3
CDR3 protein: AITGQGNGHT

J gene: TRBJ2-2
V gene: TRBV9
CDR3 protein: ASSGAGTSGRSNTGELF

J gene: TRBJ1-2
V gene: TRBV29-1
CDR3 protein: SADPGGHSVGYT

J gene: TRBJ2-3
V gene: TRBV30
CDR3 protein: AWRGGYSTDTQY

J gene: TRBJ2-7
V gene: TRBV7-2
CDR3 protein: ASSQTLAGGPGEQY

J gene: TRBJ1-2
V gene: TRBV19
CDR3 protein: ASSQGGKAGYT

J gene: TRBJ1-5
V gene: TRBV5-1
CDR3 protein: ASSPGQGAWGNQPQH

J gene: TRBJ1-5
V gene: TRBV27
CDR3 protein: ASSLYYSSNQPQH